This T cell receptor (beta chain) was sequenced during a study of low-dose radiotherapy and immunotherapy resistance in tumors. First-strand cDNA relied on TRAV- and TRBV-specific primers spanning alpha and beta chains. TCR amplification involved around 22 PCR cycles with a constant-region primer and V-primer adapter. TCRdb processed the reads anew with MiXCR; each CDR3 protein has one entry. The table lists thousands of distinct CDR3 sequences, around two thirds of them singletons. This clonotype has just a few counts. Enrollment required an advanced solid tumor negative for tumor-infiltrating lymphocytes. The TCR was taken from a human donor with advanced metastatic prostate, ovarian, gallbladder or colorectal cancer (not recorded which). This table probably holds off-target reads from a library built for another chain.

In nucleotides, the CDR3 is TGTGCCAGCAGCTTAGCAGGGAGCACAGATACGCAGTATTTT. Protein product: CASSLAGSTDTQYF. This chain connects TRBV13 to TRBJ2-3; TRBD1 might be the D (5 bases). CDR1 PRHDT and CDR2 FYEKMQ come from the germline V gene (reference sequence). The length of the CDR3 is 14 residues. Trimming removed 1 base from V and 0 bases from J, with 5 bases in between.